These T cell receptor beta chains were read from a single sample in a study of control samples from healthy donors and cancer patients. Generated by immunoSEQ multiplex PCR, the TCRdb table keeps only in-frame clones and is missing some. The sample consists of roughly 88,000 clones, approximately 89% of them appearing once. The material sequenced was blood. The receptors shown here come from a woman under 40 in good health. Both conserved end residues are part of each CDR3. A D gene is named only where the DNA matches it firmly. Size is omitted from some rows. Given values are once, few, many or a class for expanded clones.

cdr3_aa	cdr3_nt	j_call	clone_size	d_call	cdr3_length	v_call
CASSNTGTSPGEQFF	TGTGCCAGCAGTAACACCGGGACTAGCCCCGGTGAGCAGTTCTTC	TRBJ2-1	.	TRBD2	15	TRBV6-2/TRBV6-3
CASSSPGSGKETQYF	TGTGCCAGCAGTTCCCCGGGTAGCGGGAAAGAGACCCAGTACTTC	TRBJ2-5	.	TRBD2	15	TRBV6-2/TRBV6-3
CASSWDASPLHF	TGTGCCAGCAGCTGGGATGCTTCACCCCTCCACTTT	TRBJ1-6	.	.	12	TRBV5-4
CAWVDFRNYGYTF	TGTGCCTGGGTGGACTTTCGCAACTATGGCTACACCTTC	TRBJ1-2	.	.	13	TRBV30
CASSYDSPDNEQFF	TGTGCCAGCAGTTATGACAGCCCAGACAATGAGCAGTTCTTC	TRBJ2-1	.	.	14	TRBV6-5
CARGVMVIYGYTF	TGTGCCAGGGGGGTGATGGTTATCTATGGCTACACCTTC	TRBJ1-2	.	.	13	TRBV4-2
CASSQRPGTPNSPLHF	TGTGCCAGCAGCCAAAGGCCGGGGACACCCAATTCACCCCTCCACTTT	TRBJ1-6	.	.	16	TRBV3-1/TRBV3-2
CASSLGLADTYNEQFF	TGCGCCAGCAGCTTGGGGCTAGCGGATACCTACAATGAGCAGTTCTTC	TRBJ2-1	.	TRBD2	16	TRBV5-1
CASSLDGGAYGYTF	TGTGCCAGCAGCTTAGACGGGGGGGCCTATGGCTACACCTTC	TRBJ1-2	.	.	14	TRBV7-9
CASNDQGGTEAFF	TGTGCCAGCAACGATCAGGGGGGGACTGAAGCTTTCTTT	TRBJ1-1	.	TRBD1	13	TRBV7-9
CASGDFYEQYF	TGTGCCAGTGGCGATTTCTACGAGCAGTACTTC	TRBJ2-7	.	.	11	TRBV19
CASSLVAATNEKLFF	TGCGCCAGCAGCTTGGTTGCAGCAACTAATGAAAAACTGTTTTTT	TRBJ1-4	once	.	15	TRBV5-1
CASSHRLTPFRDRGDGYTF	TGCGCCAGCAGCCACCGCCTTACCCCATTCCGGGACAGGGGGGATGGCTACACCTTC	TRBJ1-2	.	TRBD1	19	TRBV4-1
CASSLASGIRTGELFF	TGTGCCAGCAGCTTAGCATCGGGTATTCGGACCGGGGAGCTGTTTTTT	TRBJ2-2	.	.	16	TRBV13
CASRGMTGGQETQYF	TGCGCCAGCAGGGGGATGACAGGGGGCCAAGAGACCCAGTACTTC	TRBJ2-5	.	TRBD1	15	TRBV4-1
CASSTLDRLGQPQHF	TGTGCCAGCAGTACCCTTGACAGACTTGGGCAGCCCCAGCATTTT	TRBJ1-5	.	.	15	TRBV6-5
CASSPESSGNTIYF	TGTGCCAGCAGTCCGGAGAGCTCTGGAAACACCATATATTTT	TRBJ1-3	few	.	14	TRBV2
CASSGTGSDTQYF	TGTGCCAGCTCCGGGACAGGGTCAGATACGCAGTATTTT	TRBJ2-3	.	TRBD1	13	TRBV18
CSVEISGTYEQYF	TGCAGCGTTGAAATTAGCGGCACCTACGAGCAGTACTTC	TRBJ2-7	once	.	13	TRBV29-1
CASSNQGSNQPQHF	TGTGCCAGCAGTAATCAGGGGAGCAATCAGCCCCAGCATTTT	TRBJ1-5	.	.	14	TRBV7-9
CASSRGGGEQFF	TGTGCCAGCAGCAGAGGAGGAGGTGAGCAGTTCTTC	TRBJ2-1	.	.	12	TRBV25-1
CASSSSGEGAFF	TGTGCCAGCAGTTCCAGTGGGGAGGGAGCTTTCTTT	TRBJ1-1	.	.	12	TRBV6-2/TRBV6-3
CASSPDRDQPQHF	TGTGCCAGCTCCCCCGACAGAGATCAGCCCCAGCATTTT	TRBJ1-5	.	.	13	TRBV18
CASSLTGIVMGDTEAFF	TGTGCCAGCTCACTGACAGGAATTGTAATGGGAGACACTGAAGCTTTCTTT	TRBJ1-1	once	.	17	TRBV18
CASSFYMTLGIALNTEAFF	TGTGCCAGCAGTTTTTACATGACTCTAGGTATTGCCTTGAACACTGAAGCTTTCTTT	TRBJ1-1	.	.	19	TRBV27
CASSLWGGSNQPQHF	TGTGCCAGCAGTTTATGGGGGGGCAGCAATCAGCCCCAGCATTTT	TRBJ1-5	.	.	15	TRBV28
CASSQGALAGGRETQYF	TGTGCCAGCAGCCAAGGGGCCCTAGCGGGCGGCCGAGAGACCCAGTACTTC	TRBJ2-5	.	TRBD2	17	TRBV4-2
CASSYGADYGYTF	TGTGCCAGCAGTTACGGCGCGGACTATGGCTACACCTTC	TRBJ1-2	.	.	13	TRBV6-6
CASSLGPTDPSNQPQHF	TGCGCCAGCAGCTTGGGACCGACAGACCCTAGCAATCAGCCCCAGCATTTT	TRBJ1-5	.	.	17	TRBV5-1
CASSEFGLAGETQYF	TGCGCCAGCAGTGAGTTTGGACTAGCGGGAGAGACCCAGTACTTC	TRBJ2-5	.	TRBD2	15	TRBV10-1
CASSSRGLVPDTQYF	TGTGCCAGCAGCTCGCGGGGACTAGTCCCAGATACGCAGTATTTT	TRBJ2-3	.	TRBD2	15	TRBV7-2
CASSRGGTYNEQFF	TGTGCCAGCTCACGCGGAGGGACCTACAATGAGCAGTTCTTC	TRBJ2-1	.	.	14	TRBV18
CASSLLPDKDIQYF	TGCGCCAGCAGCTTGCTGCCGGATAAAGACATTCAGTACTTC	TRBJ2-4	few	.	14	TRBV5-1
CASSAGGYEQYF	TGTGCCAGTAGTGCGGGGGGATACGAGCAGTACTTC	TRBJ2-7	.	TRBD2	12	TRBV19
CASSYAGVGYTF	TGTGCCAGCAGTTATGCAGGGGTCGGCTACACCTTC	TRBJ1-2	.	.	12	TRBV6-5
CASSMKGLFQETQYF	TGTGCCAGTAGTATGAAGGGACTGTTCCAAGAGACCCAGTACTTC	TRBJ2-5	.	.	15	TRBV19
CASTGQPGNTIYF	TGTGCCAGCACCGGACAGCCTGGAAACACCATATATTTT	TRBJ1-3	.	.	13	TRBV25-1
CASSEYWTGARYTF	TGTGCCAGCAGTGAATATTGGACAGGGGCGCGCTACACCTTC	TRBJ1-2	.	TRBD1	14	TRBV25-1
CASSLGAGSSPLHF	TGTGCCAGCAGCTTAGGGGCAGGGTCTTCACCCCTCCACTTT	TRBJ1-6	.	.	14	TRBV7-3
CASSLGGQGPTIYGYTF	TGCGCCAGCAGCTTGGGGGGACAGGGCCCCACCATCTATGGCTACACCTTC	TRBJ1-2	.	TRBD1	17	TRBV5-1
CASTRPGQPQHF	TGTGCCAGCACCCGACCGGGACAGCCCCAGCATTTT	TRBJ1-5	.	.	12	TRBV12-3/TRBV12-4
CASSSYAGRAFREQYF	TGTGCCAGCAGTTCCTACGCCGGGAGGGCCTTCCGGGAGCAGTACTTC	TRBJ2-7	.	TRBD2	16	TRBV6-2/TRBV6-3
CAWSVRGARTDTQYF	TGTGCCTGGAGTGTTAGGGGGGCCCGCACAGATACGCAGTATTTT	TRBJ2-3	.	.	15	TRBV30
CASSLVAAYEQYF	TGTGCCAGCAGCTTAGTCGCAGCCTACGAGCAGTACTTC	TRBJ2-7	.	.	13	TRBV7-8
CASSPKERTANQPQHF	TGTGCCAGCTCACCAAAGGAACGGACGGCGAATCAGCCCCAGCATTTT	TRBJ1-5	.	.	16	TRBV18
CASSQDQGRVETQYF	TGTGCCAGCAGCCAAGATCAGGGACGAGTGGAGACCCAGTACTTC	TRBJ2-5	.	.	15	TRBV3-1/TRBV3-2
CASSQTRYSNQPQHF	TGTGCCAGCAGCCAGACAAGGTATAGCAATCAGCCCCAGCATTTT	TRBJ1-5	once	.	15	TRBV3-1/TRBV3-2
CASSYSGTGHSSYTF	TGTGCCAGCAGTTACTCGGGGACAGGCCATTCATCCTACACCTTC	TRBJ1-2	.	TRBD1	15	TRBV6-5
CASTPGQLNTEAFF	TGTGCCAGCACCCCCGGACAGTTGAACACTGAAGCTTTCTTT	TRBJ1-1	.	.	14	TRBV2
CATSMAGGNTIYF	TGTGCCACCTCCATGGCGGGAGGAAACACCATATATTTT	TRBJ1-3	.	.	13	TRBV10-3
CASSQTGRQTGGVGGYTF	TGCGCCAGCAGCCAAACCGGCCGCCAAACAGGGGGCGTGGGTGGCTACACCTTC	TRBJ1-2	.	TRBD1	18	TRBV5-1
CASSVEATGFSPLHF	TGTGCCAGCAGCGTAGAAGCGACAGGGTTTTCACCCCTCCACTTT	TRBJ1-6	.	TRBD1	15	TRBV9